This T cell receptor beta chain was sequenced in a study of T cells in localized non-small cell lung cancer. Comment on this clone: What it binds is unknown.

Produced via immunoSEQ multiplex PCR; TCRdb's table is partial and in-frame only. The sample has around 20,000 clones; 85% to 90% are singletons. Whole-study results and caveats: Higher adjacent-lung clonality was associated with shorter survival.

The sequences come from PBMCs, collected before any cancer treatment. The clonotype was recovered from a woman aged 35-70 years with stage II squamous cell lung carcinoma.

CDR3 in amino acids: CASTRGSSGLTYEQYF. CDR3 DNA sequence: TGTGCCAGCACCCGAGGGTCTAGCGGGCTGACCTACGAGCAGTACTTC. The rearrangement uses TRBV28 and TRBJ2-7; 8 nucleotides align to TRBD2. Germline CDR1 MDHEN, CDR2 SYDVKM. J gave up 2 bases and V 7 bases, and 13 bases lay outside the gene matches. The CDR3 loop spans 16 amino acids.